The clone carrying this T cell receptor beta chain was seen a handful of times. TCRdb's copy holds only in-frame clones and misses some; the assay was immunoSEQ multiplex PCR. This table holds roughly 35,000 clones, about 78% found once. This entry comes from a study of blood T cell repertoires in COVID-19. V was cut by 2 bases and J by 5 bases, with 8 bases left in between. Germline V gives CDR1 MGHDK, CDR2 SYGVNS. The CDR3 spans 13 residues. This sequence originates from a man at least 80 years old with acute or convalescent COVID-19. The J gene is TRBJ2-3, the V gene TRBV25-1; a weak D match, TRBD1 (6 bases). The source material was peripheral blood. The CDR3: CASSETGRDTQYF. DNA of the CDR3: TGTGCCAGCAGTGAAACAGGGCGAGATACGCAGTATTTT.